This T cell receptor (beta chain) was sequenced in a study of blood T cell repertoires in COVID-19. The V and J ends lost 4 bases and 5 bases, in that order; junction bases with no gene match: 7. Germline V gene lookup returns CDR1 SGHRS and CDR2 YFSETQ. CDR3 size: 15 residues. Per the original data handling: Amplification from reference gene primers served as the basis for estimated nucleated cell counts. Generated by immunoSEQ multiplex PCR, the TCRdb table keeps only in-frame clones and is missing some. The V and J calls and clone size are taken from that table; D and trimming were inferred from the DNA. The table records 80,000 or so clones, over 75% of them present only once.

The chain has TRBV5-1 and TRBJ2-5; the match to TRBD2 covers 11 bases. The sample taken for sequencing was peripheral blood. The source is a human donor in a cohort sampled during active COVID-19. CDR3 sequence reads: CASSPETSGSETQYF. CDR3 sequence (DNA): TGCGCCAGCAGCCCCGAAACTAGCGGGAGTGAGACCCAGTACTTC.